Presented here are 18 T cell receptor beta chains from one specimen sequenced in a study of shared clonotypes between healthy human individuals (dated by TCRdb to the early 2020s). Receptor libraries were prepared by the immunoSEQ multiplex PCR assay. Drawn from immuneACCESS, this table holds only the in-frame rearrangements with V and J called that TCRdb kept. Clones are partly lost; checked studies trace under half to an unresolved V gene and leave the rest unexplained. Across this sample there are millions of clones, with 85% to 95% seen only once. The ten largest account for 0.13% of the sample. What was sequenced was naive CD4+ T cells sorted from blood. The cell subset or site label, read with the paper, signifies: CD45RA+ positively selected. These receptors were collected from a man aged 18 to 29 in good health.

CDR3 DNA sequence: TGTGCCAGCAGGGGGGGGACGCAGAGCTCCTATAATTCACCCCTCCACTTT. The encoded protein is CASRGGTQSSYNSPLHF. This rearrangement joins TRBV11-2 to TRBJ1-6; D possibly corresponds to TRBD1 (5 bases). Trimming shortened V by 6 bases and J by 0 bases, and 15 bases separated the two germline ends. This CDR3 region has 17 residues. Germline lookup yields CDR1 SGHAT and CDR2 FQNNGV.

V is TRBV7-9 and J is TRBJ2-7, with TRBD2 identical over 15 bases. Looked up from germline, CDR1 is SEHNR and CDR2 is FQNEAQ (reference sequence). The CDR3 is made up of 18 amino acids. V gave up 4 bases and J gave up 2 bases; unmatched junction bases: 9. The CDR3 is CASSWTSGLAGGAYEQYF. The CDR3 DNA sequence: TGTGCCAGCAGCTGGACGTCGGGACTAGCGGGAGGCGCCTACGAGCAGTACTTC.

This clone appeared once. The rearrangement uses TRBV25-1 and TRBJ2-7; TRBD1 agrees at 9 bases. Germline trimming cut 1 base from V and 5 bases from J; bases unmatched to any gene: 6. There are 15 residues in the CDR3. Germline-derived CDR1 and CDR2 are MGHDK and SYGVNS. The CDR3 here is CASSESGTGSHEQYF. CDR3 nucleotide sequence: TGTGCCAGCAGTGAATCCGGGACAGGGTCCCACGAGCAGTACTTC.

The chain carries TRBV13 and TRBJ2-3, with TRBD2 matching over 7 bases. There are 17 residues in the CDR3. J lost 0 bases, V lost 5 bases, and 11 bases had no gene match. Germline assignment: CDR1 PRHDT and CDR2 FYEKMQ (reference sequence). The CDR3 region is CASSHRSWGGSTDTQYF. In DNA, the CDR3 is TGTGCCAGCAGCCACCGGTCGTGGGGGGGGAGCACAGATACGCAGTATTTT. The variable domain in full, with the rest retrieved from reference TRBV13 and TRBJ2-3, is AAGVIQSPRHLIKEKRETATLKCYPIPRHDTVYWYQQGPGQDPQFLISFYEKMQSDKGSIPDRFSAQQFSDYHSELNMSSLELGDSALYFCASSHRSWGGSTDTQYFGPGTRLTVL.

This chain uses TRBV5-1 with TRBJ2-7; 8 bases fit TRBD1. The CDR3 has 17 residues. Per the germline V gene, CDR1 is SGHRS and CDR2 is YFSETQ. V was pared by 1 base and J by 4 bases, with 13 bases of the junction left unmatched. The CDR3 loop is CASSLPGTGIGSYEQYF. The CDR3 region has the DNA TGCGCCAGCAGCTTGCCCGGGACAGGTATAGGTTCATACGAGCAGTACTTC.

This chain uses TRBV5-1 with TRBJ2-6; possible D gene TRBD1, 6 bases. The germline V and J ends were trimmed by 1 base and 1 base, with 18 bases remaining between them. This CDR3 comprises 19 residues. Looked up from germline, CDR1 is SGHRS and CDR2 is YFSETQ. In DNA form, the CDR3 reads TGCGCCAGCAGCTTGAACTTGGAACAGGGAGTTTCTGGGGCCAACGTCCTGACTTTC. Encoded protein: CASSLNLEQGVSGANVLTF.

The chain links TRBV27 to TRBJ1-1; D might be TRBD1 (6 bases). Per germline, CDR1 MNHEY and CDR2 SMNVEV (reference sequence). V lost 5 bases and J 3 bases, leaving 19 bases between the germline ends. The CDR3 length is 16 residues. The CDR3 nucleotides are TGTGCCAGCAGTCCAAGGGACACAAGGTTGGACACTGAAGCTTTCTTT. Encoded protein: CASSPRDTRLDTEAFF.

The chain links TRBV5-1 to TRBJ2-3; D uncertain. The CDR3 totals 19 residues. Germline CDR1 SGHRS, CDR2 YFSETQ. The ends were cut back, 0 bases at V and 0 bases at J, with 20 bases in the middle. DNA for the CDR3: TGCGCCAGCAGCTTGGCTTTAGGTCTCTTCCTCTCTAGCACAGATACGCAGTATTTT. It specifies CASSLALGLFLSSTDTQYF.

The genes are TRBV2 and TRBJ2-3, with D unclear. Trimming cost V 9 bases and J 2 bases, with 12 bases left between them. CDR3 length: 13 residues. Per the germline V gene, CDR1 is SNHLY and CDR2 is FYNNEI. The CDR3 DNA follows: TGTGCCAGTACGCCGTGGGCCACAGATACGCAGTATTTT. Its translation: CASTPWATDTQYF.

The chain employs TRBV18 and TRBJ1-5, with D unclear. This CDR3 spans 15 amino acids. Germline CDR1 KGHSH, CDR2 LQKENI. Trimming took 6 bases from V and 2 from J, leaving 14 bases between them. CDR3 bases: TGTGCCAGCTCTCCCGACATGGCAGGCAATCAGCCCCAGCATTTT. Protein sequence: CASSPDMAGNQPQHF.

V gene TRBV14 combines with J gene TRBJ2-3; no definite D call. CDR3 length: 16 amino acids. Germline-derived CDR1 and CDR2 are SGHDN and FVKESK. V lost 1 base to trimming and J lost 0 bases, with 11 bases between them. CDR3 coding DNA: TGTGCCAGCAGCCAAGTAAGGCCAGTTAGCACAGATACGCAGTATTTT. Translated, it gives CASSQVRPVSTDTQYF. The full variable domain, its missing parts supplied by reference TRBV14 and TRBJ2-3, is EAGVTQFPSHSVIEKGQTVTLRCDPISGHDNLYWYRRVMGKEIKFLLHFVKESKQDESGMPNNRFLAERTGGTYSTLKVQPAELEDSGVYFCASSQVRPVSTDTQYFGPGTRLTVL.

The chain has TRBV5-1 and TRBJ2-1, with 10 bases that match TRBD2. Germline lookup yields CDR1 SGHRS and CDR2 YFSETQ. The CDR3 covers 16 residues. Trimming removed 0 bases from V and 10 bases from J; junction bases left unmatched: 10. DNA of the CDR3: TGCGCCAGCAGCTTGGAGGGTAGGACTAGCGGCCAGGAGCAGTTCTTC. This codes for CASSLEGRTSGQEQFF.

The V and J genes are TRBV10-1 and TRBJ2-7, with 10 bases lining up with TRBD1. CDR1 WNHNN and CDR2 SYGVQD come from the germline V gene (reference sequence). CDR3 size: 14 residues. J gave up 5 bases and V 5 bases, and 6 bases lay outside the gene matches. CDR3 amino acids: CASSPGTGANEQYF. The CDR3 DNA sequence: TGCGCCAGCAGTCCTGGGACAGGGGCGAACGAGCAGTACTTC.

DNA for the CDR3: TGCGCCAGCAGAAGAGAAGGCGGGGTTGCTGAAGCTTTCTTT. It translates to CASRREGGVAEAFF. This sequence joins TRBV5-1 and TRBJ1-1; D not certain. The germline V gene has CDR1 SGHRS and CDR2 YFSETQ. This CDR3 is 14 amino acids long. Trimming took 5 bases from V and 6 from J, leaving 17 bases between them.

Remarks on this clone: The sample holds other DNA sequences that translate to the same CDR3. The J gene is TRBJ1-3, the V gene TRBV14; D gene unclear. CDR3 length equals 13 residues. Germline CDR1 SGHDN, CDR2 FVKESK. With 6 bases removed from V and 0 bases from J, the gap between germline ends came to 6 bases. CDR3 in DNA: TGTGCCAGCAGTCAGGCCTCTGGAAACACCATATATTTT. It yields the protein CASSQASGNTIYF. The variable domain in full, with the rest retrieved from reference TRBV14 and TRBJ1-3, is EAGVTQFPSHSVIEKGQTVTLRCDPISGHDNLYWYRRVMGKEIKFLLHFVKESKQDESGMPNNRFLAERTGGTYSTLKVQPAELEDSGVYFCASSQASGNTIYFGEGSWLTVV.

This clone is a singleton in its sample. The rearrangement links TRBV7-9 to TRBJ2-7, with unresolved D. CDR3 length equals 12 residues. Trimming left V 3 bases short and J 6 bases short, with 9 bases between. Germline V gene lookup returns CDR1 SEHNR and CDR2 FQNEAQ (reference sequence). The chain's CDR3 is CASSLSPSEQYF. Written as DNA, the CDR3 is TGTGCCAGCAGCTTGTCCCCGAGCGAGCAGTACTTC. Using reference TRBV7-9 and TRBJ2-7 for the parts outside the CDR3, the full variable domain is DTGVSQNPRHKITKRGQNVTFRCDPISEHNRLYWYRQTLGQGPEFLTYFQNEAQLEKSRLLSDRFSAERPKGSFSTLEIQRTEQGDSAMYLCASSLSPSEQYFGPGTRLTVT.

The genes are TRBV30 and TRBJ2-1; tentative D call: TRBD2 (5 bases). The CDR3 covers 15 residues. Deletions cut 2 bases from V and 6 bases from J, with 17 bases between. Germline V lookup: CDR1 GTSNPN, CDR2 SVGIG (reference sequence). The CDR3 DNA reads as TGTGCCTGGAGTCGACGACTGAGCGCGGGCAATGAGCAGTTCTTC. It yields the protein CAWSRRLSAGNEQFF. The whole variable domain, remainder taken from reference TRBV30 and TRBJ2-1, is SQTIHQWPATLVQPVGSPLSLECTVEGTSNPNLYWYRQAAGRGLQLLFYSVGIGQISSEVPQNLSASRPQDRQFILSSKKLLLSDSGFYLCAWSRRLSAGNEQFFGPGTRLTVL.

V is TRBV12-5 and J is TRBJ1-4, with a tentative D call TRBD1 (6 bases). The CDR3 is 15 amino acids. The germline V gene has CDR1 LGHNT and CDR2 FRNRAP. V was cut by 1 base and J by 5 bases, with 11 bases left in between. CDR3 in DNA: TGTGCTAGTGGTTTGGGTTGGCAGGGGAATGAAAAACTGTTTTTT. It translates to CASGLGWQGNEKLFF.